Listed below are T cell receptor beta chains from one sample, sequenced in a study of glioma-infiltrating T cells. TCRdb used MiXCR to reprocess the multiplex PCR reads, holding one entry per CDR3 protein. The sample yields under 150,000 distinct CDR3 sequences, 20% to 25% seen once. The source material was glioma tissue, nonneoplastic brain tissue, or PBMCs (not recorded which). These receptor sequences come from a human donor with low-grade glioma or glioblastoma, undergoing nonglioma brain surgery, or in good health (not recorded which). Both conserved end residues are part of each CDR3. D genes are given only for firm matches. Expanded clones are given a class, and other clones once, few, many or no size at all.

CDR3: CASSQESTNYNEQFF; DNA: TGTGCCAGCAGCCAAGAGAGCACTAACTACAATGAGCAGTTCTTC; size: many; V: TRBV4-2; D: .; J: TRBJ2-1
CDR3: CSGPGLAGGNEQFF; DNA: TGCAGTGGCCCGGGACTAGCGGGGGGGAATGAGCAGTTCTTC; size: .; V: TRBV20-1; D: TRBD2; J: TRBJ2-1
CDR3: CAISELSRREGEQFF; DNA: TGTGCCATCAGTGAGTTGTCTCGTCGGGAGGGTGAGCAGTTCTTC; size: few; V: TRBV10-3; D: TRBD2; J: TRBJ2-1
CDR3: CSAGTSAYNEQFF; DNA: TGCAGTGCTGGGACTAGCGCATACAATGAGCAGTTCTTC; size: few; V: TRBV20-1; D: TRBD2; J: TRBJ2-1
CDR3: CASRTVAGANVLTF; DNA: TGTGCCAGCAGGACAGTAGCTGGGGCCAACGTCCTGACTTTC; size: few; V: TRBV27; D: .; J: TRBJ2-6
CDR3: CASSYSNPPVPQETQYF; DNA: TGTGCCAGCAGTTACTCGAATCCCCCGGTACCACAAGAGACCCAGTACTTC; size: .; V: TRBV27; D: .; J: TRBJ2-5
CDR3: CASSQPGHPPGTGELFF; DNA: TGTGCCAGCAGCCAACCGGGACACCCCCCGGGGACCGGGGAGCTGTTTTTT; size: .; V: TRBV3-1; D: .; J: TRBJ2-2
CDR3: CASSTWTGDGYTF; DNA: TGTGCCAGTAGTACCTGGACAGGGGACGGCTACACCTTC; size: few; V: TRBV19; D: TRBD1; J: TRBJ1-2
CDR3: CASSAGTAGGTQYF; DNA: TGCGCCAGCAGCGCAGGGACGGCGGGTGGGACCCAGTACTTC; size: few; V: TRBV5-1; D: .; J: TRBJ2-5
CDR3: CASTRGQLNEKLFF; DNA: TGTGCCAGTACGAGGGGACAGCTTAATGAAAAACTGTTTTTT; size: .; V: TRBV19; D: TRBD1; J: TRBJ1-4
CDR3: CASSENRANTDTQYF; DNA: TGTGCCAGCAGTGAAAACAGGGCCAACACAGATACGCAGTATTTT; size: few; V: TRBV2; D: .; J: TRBJ2-3
CDR3: CSATPDRDYGNTIYF; DNA: TGCAGTGCCACTCCCGACAGGGACTATGGAAACACCATATATTTT; size: few; V: TRBV20-1; D: TRBD1; J: TRBJ1-3
CDR3: CASSPGDQPQHF; DNA: TGTGCCAGCAGTCCAGGGGATCAGCCCCAGCATTTT; size: many; V: TRBV27; D: .; J: TRBJ1-5
CDR3: CASSIRGSPRGETQYF; DNA: TGTGCCAGTAGTATCCGAGGATCTCCTAGGGGCGAGACCCAGTACTTC; size: few; V: TRBV19; D: .; J: TRBJ2-5
CDR3: CASSRGLADTQYF; DNA: TGTGCCAGTAGTAGGGGACTAGCGGATACGCAGTATTTT; size: few; V: TRBV19; D: TRBD2; J: TRBJ2-3
CDR3: CASSQDWGSTGNTIYF; DNA: TGTGCCAGCAGCCAAGATTGGGGCAGCACTGGAAACACCATATATTTT; size: once; V: TRBV27; D: .; J: TRBJ1-3
CDR3: CAITPERYTEAFF; DNA: TGTGCCATTACGCCCGAGAGGTACACTGAAGCTTTCTTT; size: .; V: TRBV28; D: .; J: TRBJ1-1
CDR3: CATSAGQNTEAFF; DNA: TGTGCCACCAGTGCGGGACAGAACACTGAAGCTTTCTTT; size: few; V: TRBV24-1; D: .; J: TRBJ1-1
CDR3: CSARPSLAGGNNEQFF; DNA: TGCAGTGCTAGGCCCTCTCTAGCGGGGGGTAACAATGAGCAGTTCTTC; size: few; V: TRBV20-1; D: TRBD2; J: TRBJ2-1